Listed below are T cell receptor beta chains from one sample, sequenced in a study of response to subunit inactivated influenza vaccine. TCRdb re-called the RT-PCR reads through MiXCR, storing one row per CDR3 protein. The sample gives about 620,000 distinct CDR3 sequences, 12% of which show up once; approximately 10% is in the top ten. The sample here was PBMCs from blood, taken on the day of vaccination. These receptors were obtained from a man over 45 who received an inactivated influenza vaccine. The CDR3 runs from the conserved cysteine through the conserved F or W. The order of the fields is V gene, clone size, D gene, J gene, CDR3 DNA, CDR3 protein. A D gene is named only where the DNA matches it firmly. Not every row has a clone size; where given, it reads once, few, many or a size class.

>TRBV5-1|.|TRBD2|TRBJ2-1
TGCGCCAGCAGCTCCACCCAACTGGGACTAGCGGTTTTTAGCTTCTACAATGAGCAGTTCTTC
CASSSTQLGLAVFSFYNEQFF
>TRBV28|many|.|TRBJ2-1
TGTGCCAGCAGAGAGGTAGACAATGAGCAGTTCTTC
CASREVDNEQFF
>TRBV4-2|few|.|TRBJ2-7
TGTGCCAGCAGCCAAGTCGTAGGACAGACCTACGAGCAGTACTTC
CASSQVVGQTYEQYF
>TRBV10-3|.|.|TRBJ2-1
TGTGCCATCAGTGAGGGACTAAATGAGCAGTTCTTC
CAISEGLNEQFF
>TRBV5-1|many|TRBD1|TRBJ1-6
TGCGCCAGCAGCTCGACAGGGGCCAATTCACCCCTCCACTTT
CASSSTGANSPLHF
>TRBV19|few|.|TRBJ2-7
TGTGCCAGTAGGGGCAGAGCCTACGAGCAGTACTTC
CASRGRAYEQYF
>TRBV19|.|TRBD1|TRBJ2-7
TGTGCCAGTAGTAGAAACCCAAGGGACAGCTACGAGCAGTACTTC
CASSRNPRDSYEQYF
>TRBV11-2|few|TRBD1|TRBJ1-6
TGTGCCAGCAGCTTTATAATTCACCCCTCCGCACAGGGGGCTTCACCCCTCCACTTT
CASSFIIHPSAQGASPLHF
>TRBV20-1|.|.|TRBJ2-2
TGCAGTGCTAGAGCTTTGACCCGAAACACCGGGGAGCTGTTTTTT
CSARALTRNTGELFF
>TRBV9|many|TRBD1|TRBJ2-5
TGTGCCAGCAGCGTAGGGGACAGGGTAGAGACCCAGTACTTC
CASSVGDRVETQYF
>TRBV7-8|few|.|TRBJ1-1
TGTGCCAGCAGCCGATACGGGACCGCGATAGGCGCTTTCTTT
CASSRYGTAIGAFF
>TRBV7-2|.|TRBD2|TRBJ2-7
TGTGCCAGCAGTCAAAGGGGACTAGCGGTTTTTTACGAGCAGTACTTC
CASSQRGLAVFYEQYF
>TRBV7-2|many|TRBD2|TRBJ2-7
TGTGCCAGCAGCTTAGCAGCGGGGGGGCGATCTTACGAGCAGTACTTC
CASSLAAGGRSYEQYF
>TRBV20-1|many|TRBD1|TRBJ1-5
TGCAGTGCTAGAGATTTTCGGGACAGTAATCAGCCCCAGCATTTT
CSARDFRDSNQPQHF
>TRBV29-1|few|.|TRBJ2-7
TGCAGCGTTGAAGAACACACCTACGAGCAGTACTTC
CSVEEHTYEQYF
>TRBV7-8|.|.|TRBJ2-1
TGTGCCAGCAGCTTAGGGGCTAGCGCTTTCCCCGTGGAAGGGCAGTTCTTC
CASSLGASAFPVEGQFF
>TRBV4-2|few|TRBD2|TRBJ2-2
TGTGCCAGCAGCCAAGATCTGAGTAGCGGGATATCCACCGGGGAGCTGTTTTTT
CASSQDLSSGISTGELFF
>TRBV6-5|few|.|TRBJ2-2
TGTGCCAGCAGTTACTCGGCTCTGTGGGACACCGGGGAGCTGTTTTTT
CASSYSALWDTGELFF
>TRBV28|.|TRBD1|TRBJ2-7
TGTGCCAGCTCCCAGGGACAGGGAATAACCTACGAGCAGTACTTC
CASSQGQGITYEQYF
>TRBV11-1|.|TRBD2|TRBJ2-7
TGTGCCAGCAGCGCAGAGGCTTTAAGCGGGGGGCCTTCCTACGAGCAGTACTTC
CASSAEALSGGPSYEQYF
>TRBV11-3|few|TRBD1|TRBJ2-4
TGTGCCAGCAGCTCAGACTCGGGGACAGAGCAGTACTTC
CASSSDSGTEQYF
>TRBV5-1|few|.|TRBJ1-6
TGCGCCAGCAGCTTGGCTCCTCTGGCAGGGACCGATTCACCCCTCCACTTT
CASSLAPLAGTDSPLHF
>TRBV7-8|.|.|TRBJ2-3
TGTGCCAGCAGCCGAAGTCCCGGGAGAACAGATACGCAGTATTTT
CASSRSPGRTDTQYF
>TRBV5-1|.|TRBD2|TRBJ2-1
TGCGCCAGCAGCTCGGAGACTAGCGGGAGTATCAGGCAGTTCTTC
CASSSETSGSIRQFF
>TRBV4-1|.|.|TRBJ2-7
TGCGCCAGCAGCCAAACTTGGGGGGAGGAGCGGGAGCAGTACTTC
CASSQTWGEEREQYF
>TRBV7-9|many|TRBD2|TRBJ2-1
TGTGCCAGCAGCAGCCTAGCGGGGGGGCCCAATGAGCAGTTCTTC
CASSSLAGGPNEQFF
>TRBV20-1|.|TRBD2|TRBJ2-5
TGCAGTGCTACGTCTAGCGGGGGCCAAGAGACCCAGTACTTC
CSATSSGGQETQYF
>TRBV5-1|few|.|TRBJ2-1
TGCGCCAGCAGCGAGGGGGTTAGTGTGGTAGTCTCCTACAATGAGCAGTTCTTC
CASSEGVSVVVSYNEQFF
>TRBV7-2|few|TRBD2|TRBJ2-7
TGTGCCAGCAGCCCACACGGGACTAGCGGGAGTGTCGAGCAGTACTTC
CASSPHGTSGSVEQYF
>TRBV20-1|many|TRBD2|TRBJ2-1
TGCAGTGCTAGGGGACTAACCTACAATGAGCAGTTCTTC
CSARGLTYNEQFF
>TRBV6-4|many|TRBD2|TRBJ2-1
TGTGCCAGCAGTGAAAGTCCCGGGACTAGCTACAATGAGCAGTTCTTC
CASSESPGTSYNEQFF
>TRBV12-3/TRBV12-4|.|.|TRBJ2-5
TGTGCCAGCAGTTTAGAAGGGCACCAAGAGACCCAGTACTTC
CASSLEGHQETQYF
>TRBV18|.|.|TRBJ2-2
TGTGCCAGCTCACCACCTCTGTATACGAACACCGGGGAGCTGTTTTTT
CASSPPLYTNTGELFF
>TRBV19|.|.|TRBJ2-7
TGTGCCAGTAGTAATATCTGGGGTAGCGGAAACTCCTACGAGCAGTACTTC
CASSNIWGSGNSYEQYF
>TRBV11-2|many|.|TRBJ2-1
TGTGCCAGCAGAGGACTGGATGACTACAATGAGCAGTTCTTC
CASRGLDDYNEQFF
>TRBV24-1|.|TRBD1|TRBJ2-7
TGTGCCACCAGTGATTCCGGGACAGCCCATTCTTCAGCCTTCTACTACTTC
CATSDSGTAHSSAFYYF